The present T cell receptor (beta chain) was sequenced within a study of shared clonotypes between healthy human individuals. Profiled with immunoSEQ multiplex PCR; TCRdb holds only in-frame clones, not every one. Here the sample spans some 2,000,000 clones, 95% being singletons. Trimming stripped 0 bases from V and 3 bases from J, with 9 bases between. Germline CDR1 reads WNHNN; CDR2 reads SYGVQD (reference sequence). The CDR3 is made up of 14 amino acids. This chain uses TRBV10-1 with TRBJ2-7; perhaps D is TRBD1 or TRBD2 (5 bases each). The sample consisted of naive CD4+ T cells sorted from blood. Subset in this sample: CD45RA+ positively selected. The receptor's source is a man younger than 30 in good health. CDR3 amino acids: CASSESGGIYEQYF. DNA of the CDR3: TGCGCCAGCAGTGAGTCTGGGGGAATCTACGAGCAGTACTTC.